A selection of T cell receptor beta chains follows, all from one sample in a study of T cell responses to AZD1222 COVID-19 vaccine. The protocol was immunoSEQ multiplex PCR, while the TCRdb copy is restricted to in-frame clones and leaves out a portion. The sample includes over 15,000 clones, roughly 90% of them seen just once. The sample consisted of peripheral blood, taken 28 days after the second AZD1222 dose. These receptors came from an adult who received the AZD1222 COVID-19 vaccine. Each CDR3 is given with its conserved first and last residue. D genes are given only for firm matches. Clone size is not always given. Where it is, it says once, few, many or a class for expanded clones.

j_call,d_call,clone_size,v_call,cdr3_aa,cdr3_nt
TRBJ2-3,TRBD2,.,TRBV28,CASRRGARSDTQYF,TGTGCCAGCAGGCGGGGGGCGCGGTCAGATACGCAGTATTTT
TRBJ2-7,TRBD1,few,TRBV5-1,CASTARGTGSSYEQYF,TGCGCCAGCACCGCTCGGGGGACAGGGAGCTCCTACGAGCAGTACTTC
TRBJ1-5,.,.,TRBV11-2,CASSLHRDSNQPQHF,TGTGCCAGCAGCCTTCACAGGGACAGCAATCAGCCCCAGCATTTT
TRBJ1-4,TRBD1,.,TRBV10-3,CAISDRDRDEKLFF,TGTGCCATCAGTGACCGGGACAGGGATGAAAAACTGTTTTTT
TRBJ2-1,.,.,TRBV7-8,CASSLGGTYNEQFF,TGTGCCAGCAGCTTAGGCGGTACCTACAATGAGCAGTTCTTC
TRBJ1-3,.,.,TRBV2,CASRDPGSGNTIYF,TGTGCCAGCAGGGATCCGGGGTCCGGAAACACCATATATTTT
TRBJ1-2,.,few,TRBV7-9,CASRPVGEGEADYGYTF,TGTGCCAGCAGACCCGTAGGAGAGGGGGAAGCGGACTATGGCTACACCTTC
TRBJ2-7,.,.,TRBV18,CASSPTERSDYEQYF,TGTGCCAGCTCACCTACGGAACGGTCCGACTACGAGCAGTACTTC
TRBJ1-1,.,.,TRBV29-1,CSGREGDTEAFF,TGCAGCGGGCGGGAGGGCGACACTGAAGCTTTCTTT
TRBJ1-6,.,.,TRBV30,CAWGLDIGGSPLHF,TGTGCCTGGGGGTTGGACATCGGGGGTTCACCCCTCCACTTT
TRBJ1-1,.,.,TRBV19,CASSILGLEAFF,TGTGCCAGTAGTATATTAGGGTTAGAAGCTTTCTTT
TRBJ2-7,.,.,TRBV5-5,CASSLVVGEVYEQYF,TGTGCCAGCAGCTTGGTTGTGGGAGAAGTCTACGAGCAGTACTTC
TRBJ1-5,.,.,TRBV14,CASILIGSYEPQHF,TGTGCCAGCATCCTAATTGGCAGCTATGAGCCCCAGCATTTT
TRBJ2-1,.,few,TRBV7-9,CASSPGRSSYNEQFF,TGTGCCAGCAGCCCGGGACGGAGCTCCTACAATGAGCAGTTCTTC
TRBJ2-5,TRBD2,.,TRBV6-1,CASSEAAGGGPGTQYF,TGTGCCAGCAGTGAAGCGGCGGGGGGTGGACCGGGGACCCAGTACTTC
TRBJ1-3,.,.,TRBV3-1/TRBV3-2,CASSQVWGENTIYF,TGTGCCAGCAGCCAAGTATGGGGTGAAAACACCATATATTTT